This entry lists 11 T cell receptor beta chains sequenced from one sample in a study of T-cell memory formation after mild COVID-19. MiXCR, run by TCRdb on the 5' RACE reads, gives a single entry per CDR3 protein. The sample consists of roughly 600,000 distinct CDR3 sequences, 15% to 20% of them appearing once. Sequencing input: PBMCs or a T cell subset sorted from them (not recorded which). These receptors all come from an adult woman who had mild COVID-19 (a few samples of this study predate the infection). Cell type and time point are not known.

The V and J genes are TRBV9 and TRBJ2-7; tentative D call: TRBD1 (6 bases). The CDR3 extends over 16 amino acids. CDR1 SGDLS and CDR2 YYNGEE come from the germline V gene. V lost 1 base and J lost 1, with 15 bases in between. In DNA form, the CDR3 reads TGTGCCAGCAGCGTAAGACCACGGGACAAGTCCTACGAGCAGTACTTC. Protein sequence: CASSVRPRDKSYEQYF.

This clonotype was picked up a small number of times. V and J are TRBV5-1 and TRBJ1-2; TRBD1 matches at 9 bases. This CDR3 comprises 16 residues. Germline loops: CDR1 SGHRS, CDR2 YFSETQ. Germline trimming cut 4 bases from V and 5 bases from J; bases unmatched to any gene: 12. DNA of the CDR3: TGCGCCAGCAGCCCAGGGACCGGGACAGGGAAATATGGCTACACCTTC. It specifies CASSPGTGTGKYGYTF. The entire variable domain, with the rest obtained from reference TRBV5-1 and TRBJ1-2, is as follows: KAGVTQTPRYLIKTRGQQVTLSCSPISGHRSVSWYQQTPGQGLQFLFEYFSETQRNKGNFPGRFSGRQFSNSRSEMNVSTLELGDSALYLCASSPGTGTGKYGYTFGSGTRLTVV.

The genes are TRBV24-1 and TRBJ2-7, with D perhaps TRBD1 (5 bases). Trimming took 7 bases from V and 1 from J, leaving 16 bases between them. Per germline, CDR1 KGHDR and CDR2 SFDVKD. The CDR3 extends over 15 amino acids. The CDR3 coding sequence is TGTGCCACCAGCCAAACGGAAGGGGCGTCCTACGAGCAGTACTTC. As protein: CATSQTEGASYEQYF.

This clonotype occurred many times. One end of the junction is discordant with germline, which a read error may explain. The chain links TRBV7-9 to TRBJ2-5; D is unresolved. From germline, CDR1 is SEHNR and CDR2 FQNEAQ (reference sequence). This CDR3 contains 12 residues. The CDR3 is CASSLVEETQYF. For the CDR3, the DNA is TGCGCCAGCAGCTTGGTGGAGGAGACCCAGTACTTC.

The chain links TRBV5-4 to TRBJ2-3, with TRBD2 matching over 8 bases. The CDR3 extends over 16 amino acids. Germline loops: CDR1 SGHNT, CDR2 YYREEE (reference sequence). With 4 bases clipped from V and 1 base from J, the junction kept 8 bases outside the gene matches. The CDR3 reads CASSPGGLAGTDTQYF. The CDR3 region has the DNA TGTGCCAGCAGCCCAGGCGGACTAGCCGGCACAGATACGCAGTATTTT.

In this sample, this clonotype turned up a few times. The chain links TRBV5-1 to TRBJ2-1; tentatively, D is TRBD2 (6 bases). This CDR3 is built from 15 residues. V was shortened by 5 bases and J by 0 bases, with 12 bases between the two germline ends. Per the germline V gene, CDR1 is SGHRS and CDR2 is YFSETQ. CDR3 sequence (DNA): TGCGCCAGCAGACGAGCGGGTAGCTCCTACAATGAGCAGTTCTTC. Amino acids: CASRRAGSSYNEQFF.

The rearrangement joins TRBV7-9 to TRBJ2-2, with D maybe TRBD2 (5 bases). With 4 bases removed from V and 1 base from J, the gap between germline ends came to 19 bases. This CDR3 comprises 18 residues. Germline loops: CDR1 SEHNR, CDR2 FQNEAQ (reference sequence). CDR3 sequence (DNA): TGTGCCAGCAGCTACGGAGGCGGCTTAGCCAAGAACACCGGGGAGCTGTTTTTT. This codes for CASSYGGGLAKNTGELFF.

The chain uses TRBV20-1 and TRBJ2-3; 12 bases map to TRBD2. The CDR3 is made up of 16 amino acids. CDR1 DFQATT and CDR2 SNEGSKA come from the germline V gene (reference sequence). Trimming took 4 bases from V and 4 from J; bases not matched to a gene: 9. The CDR3 reads CSAKPTSGSPPDTQYF. CDR3 nucleotides: TGCAGTGCTAAACCGACTAGCGGGAGCCCACCAGATACGCAGTATTTT.

This clonotype was detected a few times. The V and J genes are TRBV29-1 and TRBJ1-1, with D possibly matching TRBD1 (5 bases). Germline V gene data show CDR1 as SQVTM and CDR2 as ANQGSEA. CDR3 length: 14 amino acids. V lost 2 bases and J lost 9, with 19 bases in between. DNA for the CDR3: TGCAGCGTTGAATGGATGGGGAGTGGGACCCAAGCTTTCTTT. Protein: CSVEWMGSGTQAFF.

V gene TRBV24-1 combines with J gene TRBJ1-1; D not resolved. V was trimmed by 3 bases and J by 8 bases, leaving 9 bases between them. The CDR3 contains 12 residues. Germline V gene lookup returns CDR1 KGHDR and CDR2 SFDVKD. CDR3 nucleotides: TGTGCCACCAGTGATATGGTGGAGGAAGCTTTCTTT. Its protein product is CATSDMVEEAFF.

This clonotype was counted between two and nine times. This chain links TRBV6-1 with TRBJ2-6, with 9 positions matching TRBD1. Germline V CDR1 and CDR2: MNHNS, SASEGT. Trimming took 10 bases from V and 4 from J; bases not matched to a gene: 8. The length of the CDR3 is 15 residues. CDR3 amino acids: CATRDRVAGANVLTF. The CDR3 coding sequence is TGTGCCACCCGGGACAGGGTCGCGGGGGCCAACGTCCTGACTTTC.